Presented here are 32 T cell receptor beta chains from one specimen sequenced in a study of cytomegalovirus exposure and HLA in healthy donors. 60 Vbeta and 13 Jbeta primers were used in PCR. TCRdb's copy holds only in-frame clones and misses some; the assay was immunoSEQ multiplex PCR. Seen here are around 130,000 clones, around 9% observed once, and the top ten hold around 5.5%. The sequenced sample was PBMCs. Receptors originate from a man aged 40-49 years in good health and CMV-seronegative.

This sequence joins TRBV4-3 and TRBJ2-1; 10 nucleotides match TRBD2. The junction had 5 bases not matched to a gene; V was cut back by 0 bases and J by 3 bases. The germline V gene has CDR1 LGHNA and CDR2 YSLEER. This CDR3 has 17 residues. CDR3 protein: CASSQDLLAGVYNEQFF. In nucleotides, the CDR3 is TGCGCCAGCAGCCAAGATCTCCTAGCGGGGGTCTACAATGAGCAGTTCTTC.

This clone has more than one count but fewer than ten. This rearrangement joins TRBV19 to TRBJ1-5; D call uncertain. Germline V gene data show CDR1 as LNHDA and CDR2 as SQIVND (reference sequence). This CDR3 is built from 13 residues. V shed 0 bases and J shed 6 bases, with 6 bases lying between them. DNA of the CDR3: TGTGCCAGTAGTATAGATCCCAGTCAGCCCCAGCATTTT. This codes for CASSIDPSQPQHF.

This clone was counted only a few times. The rearrangement links TRBV2 to TRBJ1-1; D remains unclear. The CDR3 sequence is 14 residues long. CDR1 SNHLY and CDR2 FYNNEI come from the germline V gene. The V end lost 6 bases, the J end lost 1 base, and 12 bases lay between the germline ends. The CDR3 DNA follows: TGTGCCAGCAGATCCGACTCATCGAACACTGAAGCTTTCTTT. Translation: CASRSDSSNTEAFF. The whole variable domain, remainder taken from reference TRBV2 and TRBJ1-1, is EPEVTQTPSHQVTQMGQEVILRCVPISNHLYFYWYRQILGQKVEFLVSFYNNEISEKSEIFDDQFSVERPDGSNFTLKIRSTKLEDSAMYFCASRSDSSNTEAFFGQGTRLTVV.

This sequence joins TRBV19 and TRBJ2-5; a weak D match, TRBD1 (5 bases). The CDR3 extends over 13 amino acids. Looked up from germline, CDR1 is LNHDA and CDR2 is SQIVND (reference sequence). V lost 3 bases and J 5 bases, leaving 10 bases between the germline ends. DNA of the CDR3: TGTGCCAGTAGTATCAGGGTTGGGGAGACCCAGTACTTC. Its translation: CASSIRVGETQYF.

V is TRBV6-5 and J is TRBJ1-3; 11 bases align to TRBD1. The germline gives CDR1 MNHEY, CDR2 SVGAGI. This CDR3 contains 15 residues. Trimming took 4 bases from V and 4 from J; bases not matched to a gene: 3. CDR3 loop: CASSSWDRGGNTIYF. CDR3 nucleotide sequence: TGTGCCAGCAGTTCCTGGGACAGGGGGGGAAACACCATATATTTT.

This sequence joins TRBV21-1 and TRBJ1-4. TRBV21-1 has pseudogene status. The CDR3 has 13 amino acids. CDR3 residues: CASDRRTNEKLFF. DNA for the CDR3: TGTGCCAGCGATCGGAGAACTAATGAAAAACTGTTTTTT.

The chain is built from TRBV5-3 and TRBJ2-3, with TRBD2 matching 7 bases. TRBV5-3 is sorted into the ORF group, with uncertain function. This CDR3 comprises 14 residues. After removal of 1 base from V and 4 bases from J, the junction contained 3 bases not matched to a gene. Written as DNA, the CDR3 is TGTGCCAGAAGCTTGACTAGCGTACCAGATACGCAGTATTTT. Its protein product is CARSLTSVPDTQYF.

The chain joins TRBV11-2 to TRBJ1-1, with D hard to call. The CDR3 covers 15 residues. Germline-derived CDR1 and CDR2 are SGHAT and FQNNGV. The germline V and J ends were trimmed by 5 bases and 1 base, with 14 bases remaining between them. The CDR3 spells CASSRNSRQNTEAFF. CDR3 nucleotide sequence: TGTGCCAGCAGCAGGAACTCTCGACAGAACACTGAAGCTTTCTTT.

This clone has only a few counts. V is TRBV19 and J is TRBJ2-2; D gene ambiguous. V lost 7 bases to trimming and J lost 0 bases, with 9 bases between them. The CDR3 is 14 residues long. Looked up from germline, CDR1 is LNHDA and CDR2 is SQIVND (reference sequence). The CDR3 loop reads CASTPRSNTGELFF. The CDR3 DNA reads as TGTGCCAGTACTCCCAGGTCGAACACCGGGGAGCTGTTTTTT.

V is TRBV6-5 and J is TRBJ1-1; D unresolved. Germline CDR1 reads MNHEY; CDR2 reads SVGAGI. This CDR3 spans 12 amino acids. V gave up 6 bases and J gave up 2 bases, with 7 bases separating them. CDR3 coding DNA: TGTGCCAGCAGCGAGGGTAACACTGAAGCTTTCTTT. It encodes CASSEGNTEAFF.

This clone was found a few times. This chain uses TRBV6-6 with TRBJ2-7; 7 nucleotides line up with TRBD1. V lost 0 bases to trimming and J lost 5 bases; unmatched junction nucleotides: 7. The CDR3 extends over 15 amino acids. From germline, CDR1 is MNHNY and CDR2 SVGAGI (reference sequence). CDR3 nucleotide sequence: TGTGCCAGCAGTTACTCGATGACAGGGAATCACGAGCAGTACTTC. This gives the protein CASSYSMTGNHEQYF.

The chain combines TRBV5-4 with TRBJ2-3; TRBD2 might be the D (7 bases). Trimming shortened V by 4 bases and J by 5 bases, and 17 bases separated the two germline ends. The CDR3 is 15 amino acids. Looked up from germline, CDR1 is SGHNT and CDR2 is YYREEE (reference sequence). Here the CDR3 DNA reads TGTGCCAGCAGCGACGACGGGGGGCCGGGAGATACGCAGTATTTT. Translated, it gives CASSDDGGPGDTQYF.

This rearrangement joins TRBV6-5 to TRBJ2-1; 11 bases agree with TRBD2. Germline V gene lookup returns CDR1 MNHEY and CDR2 SVGAGI. Trimming at V came to 7 bases and at J to 7 bases, leaving 9 bases not matched to a gene. CDR3 length equals 15 residues. The CDR3 region is CASNMLAGGVNEQFF. The CDR3 DNA reads as TGTGCCAGCAACATGCTAGCGGGGGGCGTTAATGAGCAGTTCTTC.

The chain uses TRBV5-6 and TRBJ1-1; D remains ambiguous. This CDR3 has 13 amino acids. V lost 1 base and J lost 8, with 12 bases in between. Germline CDR1 and CDR2: SGHDT and YYEEEE. The CDR3 sequence: CASSLLGSPEAFF. The CDR3, as DNA: TGTGCCAGCAGCTTGCTAGGGAGTCCAGAAGCTTTCTTT.

The V call is TRBV28, the J call TRBJ1-6; 7 bases map to TRBD1. V lost 5 bases and J lost 4; bases outside the gene matches: 5. This CDR3 spans 15 amino acids. Germline V gene sequence: CDR1 MDHEN, CDR2 SYDVKM. CDR3 nucleotides: TGTGCCAGCAGTCCACCGGGACAGTATAATTCACCCCTCCACTTT. Amino acid sequence: CASSPPGQYNSPLHF.

This clone was recorded a few times. The J gene is TRBJ1-3, the V gene TRBV12-5; TRBD1 agrees at 7 bases. This CDR3 spans 16 amino acids. The junction had 7 bases not matched to a gene; V was cut back by 4 bases and J by 1 base. CDR1 is LGHNT, CDR2 FRNRAP, per germline. In nucleotides, the CDR3 is TGTGCTAGTGGTTCGCCGGGACAGCCATCTGGAAACACCATATATTTT. Its protein is CASGSPGQPSGNTIYF.

This clone was found a few times. V gene TRBV9 combines with J gene TRBJ2-2, with 7 nucleotides matching TRBD1. The germline CDR1 and CDR2 sequences are SGDLS and YYNGEE. The CDR3 runs 17 residues. With V trimmed by 2 bases and J by 3 bases, 10 bases remained unmatched. CDR3 protein: CASSVPQGGADTGELFF. The CDR3 DNA reads as TGTGCCAGCAGCGTCCCCCAAGGGGGCGCCGACACCGGGGAGCTGTTTTTT.

This clone occurred a few times. The chain links TRBV19 to TRBJ2-3; D may be TRBD2 (5 bases). The germline CDR1 and CDR2 sequences are LNHDA and SQIVND (reference sequence). V gave up 0 bases and J gave up 3 bases, with 16 bases separating them. This CDR3 has 17 amino acids. CDR3 sequence reads: CASSIDQGSTVTDTQYF. The CDR3 bases are TGTGCCAGTAGTATAGATCAAGGGAGTACAGTTACAGATACGCAGTATTTT.

The V and J genes are TRBV5-1 and TRBJ2-1; D is possibly TRBD2 (5 bases). The germline V and J ends were trimmed by 6 bases and 5 bases, with 12 bases remaining between them. This CDR3 has 13 amino acids. Germline V gene sequence: CDR1 SGHRS, CDR2 YFSETQ. The CDR3 protein is CASKNGVNNEQFF. The CDR3 bases are TGCGCCAGCAAAAACGGGGTCAACAATGAGCAGTTCTTC.

V usage is TRBV9 and J usage is TRBJ2-1; TRBD2 might be the D (6 bases). The germline V gene has CDR1 SGDLS and CDR2 YYNGEE. V was shortened by 6 bases and J by 0 bases, with 13 bases between the two germline ends. The length of the CDR3 is 15 residues. The CDR3 loop reads CASNLGGSSYNEQFF. Here the CDR3 DNA reads TGTGCCAGCAACCTCGGGGGTAGCTCCTACAATGAGCAGTTCTTC.

The chain links TRBV25-1 to TRBJ2-7; 7 bases match TRBD1. J was trimmed by 5 bases and V by 3 bases; bases with no gene match: 13. CDR3 length: 16 residues. The germline V gene encodes CDR1 MGHDK and CDR2 SYGVNS. This chain's CDR3 is CASSDRDRVGVHEQYF. CDR3 coding DNA: TGTGCCAGCAGTGACCGCGACAGGGTAGGGGTGCACGAGCAGTACTTC.

This clone showed up just a few times. The genes are TRBV5-1 and TRBJ1-1; 8 bases agree with TRBD1. From germline, CDR1 is SGHRS and CDR2 YFSETQ. V lost 5 bases, J lost 5 bases, and 5 bases stayed unmatched. The CDR3 length is 13 residues. This CDR3 reads CASSLQGDTEAFF. In DNA form, the CDR3 reads TGCGCCAGCAGTTTACAGGGGGATACTGAAGCTTTCTTT. The full variable domain, with the rest looked up from reference TRBV5-1 and TRBJ1-1, is KAGVTQTPRYLIKTRGQQVTLSCSPISGHRSVSWYQQTPGQGLQFLFEYFSETQRNKGNFPGRFSGRQFSNSRSEMNVSTLELGDSALYLCASSLQGDTEAFFGQGTRLTVV.

The chain carries TRBV5-1 and TRBJ2-5; D might be TRBD2 (5 bases). Germline assignment: CDR1 SGHRS and CDR2 YFSETQ. V was trimmed by 4 bases and J by 1 base, leaving 8 bases between them. There are 13 residues in the CDR3. The CDR3 is CASSPGVQETQYF. DNA for the CDR3: TGCGCCAGCAGCCCCGGGGTCCAAGAGACCCAGTACTTC.

The V and J genes are TRBV5-1 and TRBJ1-2; D is unclear. Germline V lookup: CDR1 SGHRS, CDR2 YFSETQ. CDR3 size: 13 residues. Trimming left V 5 bases short and J 8 bases short, with 16 bases between. The CDR3 reads CASSGDGMEGYTF. The CDR3 bases are TGCGCCAGCAGTGGCGACGGGATGGAAGGCTACACCTTC.

The chain has TRBV19 and TRBJ2-7; TRBD1 aligns across 10 bases. The CDR3 contains 14 residues. The ends lost 6 bases at V and 0 bases at J; junction bases unmatched: 2. CDR1 and CDR2 from the germline V gene are LNHDA and SQIVND (reference sequence). The CDR3 nucleotides read TGTGCCAGTAGGAGGACAGGGGGCTCCTACGAGCAGTACTTC. It encodes CASRRTGGSYEQYF.

This chain connects TRBV6-1 to TRBJ1-2; TRBD1 is a possible D gene (6 bases). V lost 5 bases and J 5 bases, leaving 18 bases between the germline ends. CDR3 length equals 15 residues. Germline lookup yields CDR1 MNHNS and CDR2 SASEGT. The CDR3: CASSPSGHLFYGYTF. DNA for the CDR3: TGTGCCAGCAGTCCTTCGGGACACCTCTTTTATGGCTACACCTTC.

The chain joins TRBV10-3 to TRBJ2-2; 10 bases match TRBD2. The V gene's germline CDR1 is ENHRY and CDR2 SYGVKD. The V and J ends lost 8 bases and 0 bases, in that order; junction bases with no gene match: 6. The length of the CDR3 is 16 residues. CDR3 amino acids: CAIPSGGTTNTGELFF. CDR3 in DNA: TGTGCCATCCCTAGCGGGGGTACCACGAACACCGGGGAGCTGTTTTTT.

In its sample, this clone was seen a few times. This sequence joins TRBV5-4 and TRBJ2-3; 9 nucleotides line up with TRBD2. Germline V gives CDR1 SGHNT, CDR2 YYREEE (reference sequence). J lost 3 bases, V lost 3 bases, and 11 bases had no gene match. The CDR3 is 17 residues long. DNA for the CDR3: TGTGCCAGCAGCTGGGCCCTTAGCGGGGGTGGGACAGATACGCAGTATTTT. The encoded protein is CASSWALSGGGTDTQYF.

This clone was recorded a few times. The genes are TRBV9 and TRBJ2-1, with TRBD2 matching 9 bases. The CDR3 totals 15 residues. The J segment lost 7 bases and the V segment lost 0 bases, leaving 5 bases of the junction unmatched. Germline-derived CDR1 and CDR2 are SGDLS and YYNGEE. The CDR3 region has the DNA TGTGCCAGCAGCGTAGAAGGGACTAGCCGAAATGAGCAGTTCTTC. Protein product: CASSVEGTSRNEQFF.

The chain employs TRBV2 and TRBJ1-4; 8 bases map to TRBD1. V lost 6 bases and J lost 13; bases outside the gene matches: 4. The length of the CDR3 is 11 residues. The germline gives CDR1 SNHLY, CDR2 FYNNEI. CDR3 sequence: CASRRGTGLFF. CDR3 DNA: TGTGCCAGCAGAAGGGGGACAGGACTGTTTTTT.

The table lists this clone with a few counts. V is TRBV7-2 and J is TRBJ2-2; possible D gene TRBD1, 6 bases. Germline V CDR1 and CDR2: SGHTA, FQGNSA. The CDR3 extends over 13 amino acids. V was cut by 6 bases and J by 5 bases, with 10 bases left in between. The CDR3 sequence: CASRLGATGELFF. The DNA for the CDR3 is TGTGCCAGCAGACTGGGGGCAACCGGGGAGCTGTTTTTT.

V is TRBV30 and J is TRBJ2-3; D is unclear. Looked up from germline, CDR1 is GTSNPN and CDR2 is SVGIG (reference sequence). The V gene lost 2 bases and the J gene lost 2 bases, with 11 bases spanning the gap. The CDR3 has 14 amino acids. The CDR3 is CAWSLGGSTDTQYF. The DNA of the CDR3 is TGTGCCTGGAGTTTAGGCGGATCCACAGATACGCAGTATTTT.